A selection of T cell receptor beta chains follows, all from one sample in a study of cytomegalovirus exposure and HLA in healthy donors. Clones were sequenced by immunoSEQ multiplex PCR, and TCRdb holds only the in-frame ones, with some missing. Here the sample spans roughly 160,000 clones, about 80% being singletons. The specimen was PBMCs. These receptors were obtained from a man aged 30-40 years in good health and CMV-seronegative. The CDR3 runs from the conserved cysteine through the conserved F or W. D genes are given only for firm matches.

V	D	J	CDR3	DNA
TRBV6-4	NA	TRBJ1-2	CASSALPGDYGYTF	TGTGCCAGCAGTGCACTTCCGGGGGACTATGGCTACACCTTC
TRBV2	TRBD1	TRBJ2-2	CASSSDRGTGELFF	TGTGCCAGCAGTTCTGACAGGGGCACCGGGGAGCTGTTTTTT
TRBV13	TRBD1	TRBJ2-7	CASSPSGQGGYEQYF	TGTGCCAGCAGCCCCTCCGGACAGGGAGGTTACGAGCAGTACTTC
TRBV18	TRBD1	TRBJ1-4	CASSPGQGYNEKLFF	TGTGCCAGCTCACCCGGACAGGGTTATAATGAAAAACTGTTTTTT
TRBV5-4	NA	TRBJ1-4	CASSLGQTNEKLFF	TGTGCCAGCAGCTTGGGGCAGACTAATGAAAAACTGTTTTTT
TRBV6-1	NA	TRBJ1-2	CASSVIRRDTNYGYTF	TGTGCCAGCAGTGTAATCCGGAGGGATACTAACTATGGCTACACCTTC
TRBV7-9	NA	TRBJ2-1	CASSSTGTYGNEQFF	TGTGCCAGCAGCTCCACGGGAACCTACGGTAATGAGCAGTTCTTC
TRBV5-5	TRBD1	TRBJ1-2	CASSGDRDYYGYTF	TGTGCCAGCAGCGGGGACAGGGATTACTATGGCTACACCTTC
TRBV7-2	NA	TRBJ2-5	CASSLVVKGSETQYF	TGTGCCAGCAGCTTAGTTGTGAAGGGGTCAGAGACCCAGTACTTC
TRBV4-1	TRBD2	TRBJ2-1	CASSQDPAGGYEQFF	TGCGCCAGCAGCCAAGACCCAGCGGGAGGATATGAGCAGTTCTTC
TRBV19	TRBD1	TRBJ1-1	CASRDRAGTEAFF	TGTGCCAGTAGGGACAGGGCCGGCACTGAAGCTTTCTTT
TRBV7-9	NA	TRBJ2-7	CASSSAGPPSYEQYF	TGTGCCAGCAGCTCCGCGGGACCGCCATCCTACGAGCAGTACTTC